These 5 T cell receptor beta chains came from one sample sequenced in a study of shared clonotypes between healthy human individuals. Only in-frame clones appear in the TCRdb table, and some are missing; sequencing was by immunoSEQ multiplex PCR. The sample holds around 700,000 clones; 72% are singletons and the top ten take approximately 1.8%. The sample consisted of memory CD4+ T cells sorted from blood. The subset was: CD45RA-negative fraction. The receptors come from a woman aged 30 to 39 in good health.

The V and J genes are TRBV19 and TRBJ2-1; D not resolved. V lost 5 bases to trimming and J lost 0 bases, with 11 bases between them. CDR1 is LNHDA and CDR2 is SQIVND in the germline V gene (reference sequence). The CDR3 is 15 amino acids. The CDR3 bases are TGTGCCAGTAGTTTGGCGGAGAGCTCCTACAATGAGCAGTTCTTC. Translating it yields CASSLAESSYNEQFF.

The rearrangement joins TRBV11-2 to TRBJ1-1, with 8 bases aligning to TRBD1. Per the germline V gene, CDR1 is SGHAT and CDR2 is FQNNGV. Unmatched junction bases numbered 4, after V lost 2 bases and J lost 2 bases. CDR3 size: 15 residues. The CDR3 sequence: CASSLQGATNTEAFF. The CDR3 nucleotides read TGTGCCAGCAGCTTACAGGGGGCCACCAACACTGAAGCTTTCTTT.

V is TRBV11-2 and J is TRBJ2-3; D may correspond to TRBD1 or TRBD2 (5 bases each). The CDR3 runs to 18 residues. Germline V gene lookup returns CDR1 SGHAT and CDR2 FQNNGV. Trimming cost V 5 bases and J 0 bases, with 21 bases left between them. CDR3 DNA: TGTGCCAGCAGCCGAGGGACCTTACTGCTCACAAGCACAGATACGCAGTATTTT. Protein sequence: CASSRGTLLLTSTDTQYF.

In the case of this clone: It differs at one base from a far larger clone, so likely a read error. The sample has other DNA sequences that encode this CDR3 too. The chain joins TRBV5-6 to TRBJ1-2; 8 bases agree with TRBD1. This CDR3 has 13 amino acids. Germline V gene sequence: CDR1 SGHDT, CDR2 YYEEEE. V was pared by 5 bases and J by 8 bases, with 8 bases of the junction left unmatched. The CDR3 region is CASSTWTGNGYTF. The CDR3 coding sequence is TGTGCCAGCAGTACCTGGACAGGGAACGGCTACACCTTC.

The rearrangement uses TRBV28 and TRBJ1-1, with TRBD1 matching 10 bases. V dropped 6 bases and J dropped 3; count of bases not matched to a gene: 1. Germline loops: CDR1 MDHEN, CDR2 SYDVKM. The CDR3 length is 13 residues. The CDR3 spells CASRDRGYTEAFF. For the CDR3, the DNA is TGTGCCAGCAGGGACAGGGGGTACACTGAAGCTTTCTTT.